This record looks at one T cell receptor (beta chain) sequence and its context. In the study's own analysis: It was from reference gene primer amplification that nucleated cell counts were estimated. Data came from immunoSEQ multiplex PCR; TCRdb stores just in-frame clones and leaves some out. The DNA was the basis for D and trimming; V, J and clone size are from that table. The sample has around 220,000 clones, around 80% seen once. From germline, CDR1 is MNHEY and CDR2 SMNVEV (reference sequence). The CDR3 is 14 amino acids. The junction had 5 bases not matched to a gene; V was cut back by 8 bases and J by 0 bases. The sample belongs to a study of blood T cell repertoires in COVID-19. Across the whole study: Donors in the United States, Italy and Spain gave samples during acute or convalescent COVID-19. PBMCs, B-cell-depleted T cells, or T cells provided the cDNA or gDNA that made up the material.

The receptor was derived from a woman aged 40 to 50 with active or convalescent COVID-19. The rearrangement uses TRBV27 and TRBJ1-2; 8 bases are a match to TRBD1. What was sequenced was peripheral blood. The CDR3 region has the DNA TGTGCCAGCTCGGACAGGGTAACTAACTATGGCTACACCTTC. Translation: CASSDRVTNYGYTF.